This TCR beta chain appears in the sequencing data of a study of T cells in localized non-small cell lung cancer. Study findings and constraints: Adjacent uninvolved lung tissue had the highest T cell clonality, exceeding tumor.

Comment on this clone: Its antigen is as yet unknown.

Germline assignment: CDR1 MNHNY and CDR2 SVGAGI (reference sequence). This CDR3 is 13 amino acids long. V was clipped by 4 bases and J by 3 bases, with 10 bases between them. The method was immunoSEQ multiplex PCR; TCRdb's version includes in-frame clones alone and lacks a portion of them. The sample includes some 35,000 clones, about 92% seen only once; the top ten take approximately 7%. The J gene is TRBJ2-7, the V gene TRBV6-6; D uncertain. This receptor was identified in an older female donor with stage I lung adenocarcinoma. This specimen was peripheral blood, taken before any cancer treatment. The CDR3 spells CASSLTKGYEQYV. CDR3 nucleotide sequence: TGTGCCAGCAGTTTGACGAAGGGCTACGAGCAGTACGTC.